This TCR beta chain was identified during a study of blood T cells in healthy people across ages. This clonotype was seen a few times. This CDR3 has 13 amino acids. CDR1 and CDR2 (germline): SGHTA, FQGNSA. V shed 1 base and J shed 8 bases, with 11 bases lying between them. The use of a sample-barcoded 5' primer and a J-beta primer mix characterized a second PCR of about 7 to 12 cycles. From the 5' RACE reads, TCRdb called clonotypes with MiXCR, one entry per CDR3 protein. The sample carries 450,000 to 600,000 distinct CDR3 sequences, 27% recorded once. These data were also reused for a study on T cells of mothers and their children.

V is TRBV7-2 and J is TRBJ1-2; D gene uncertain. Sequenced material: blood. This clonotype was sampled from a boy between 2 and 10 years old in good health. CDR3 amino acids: CASSLVGYPGYTF. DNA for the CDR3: TGTGCCAGCAGCTTAGTTGGGTATCCGGGCTACACCTTC.